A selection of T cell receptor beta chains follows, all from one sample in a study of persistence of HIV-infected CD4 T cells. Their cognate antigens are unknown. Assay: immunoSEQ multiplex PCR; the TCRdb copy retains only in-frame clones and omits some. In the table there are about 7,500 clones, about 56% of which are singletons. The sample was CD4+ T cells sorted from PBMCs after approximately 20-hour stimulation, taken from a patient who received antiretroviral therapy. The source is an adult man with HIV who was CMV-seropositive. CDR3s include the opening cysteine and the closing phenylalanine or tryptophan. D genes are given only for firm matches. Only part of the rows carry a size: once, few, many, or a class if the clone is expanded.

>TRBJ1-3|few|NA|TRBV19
TGTGCCAGTAGCCCTTCCTGGAGCTCTGGAAACACCATATATTTT
CASSPSWSSGNTIYF
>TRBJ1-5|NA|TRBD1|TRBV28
TGTGCCAGCAGTTCAGGGGGGAAAGGTAGCAATCAGCCCCAGCATTTT
CASSSGGKGSNQPQHF
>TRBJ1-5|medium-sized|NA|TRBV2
TGTGCCAGCAGTGAGAGGGGAAATCAGCCCCAGCATTTT
CASSERGNQPQHF
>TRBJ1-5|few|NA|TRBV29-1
TGCAGCGTTGTATTCCCAACTGATCTGGCCCAGCATTTT
CSVVFPTDLAQHF
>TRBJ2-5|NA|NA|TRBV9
TGTGCCAGCAGCGTAGCCCGAGAAGAGACCCAGTACTTC
CASSVAREETQYF
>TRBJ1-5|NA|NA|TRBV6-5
TGTGCCAGCAGTTTAATCCCTCCAGGGGGCAATCAGCCCCAGCATTTT
CASSLIPPGGNQPQHF
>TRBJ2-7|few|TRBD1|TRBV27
TGTGCCAGCAGTTCTCTACTCAGGACAGGGGCGACCTACGAGCAGTACTTC
CASSSLLRTGATYEQYF
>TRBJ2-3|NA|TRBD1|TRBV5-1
TGCGCCAGCAGCGACCGGACAGGGGGCATTACAGATACGCAGTATTTT
CASSDRTGGITDTQYF
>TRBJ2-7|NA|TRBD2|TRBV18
TGTGCCAGCTCATCCCTCCAGGGAGCCGCGGGGGGCGAGCAGTACTTC
CASSSLQGAAGGEQYF
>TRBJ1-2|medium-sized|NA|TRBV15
TGTGCCACCAGCAGAGATATAGGGGAAAAGAGGGGAGATGGCTACACCTTC
CATSRDIGEKRGDGYTF
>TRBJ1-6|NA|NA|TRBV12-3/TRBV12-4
TGTGCCAGCAGTTTAGTTAATTCACCCCTCCACTTT
CASSLVNSPLHF
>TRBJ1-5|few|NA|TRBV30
TGTGCCTGGAGTGCAGGGGTAAGTCAGCCCCAGCATTTT
CAWSAGVSQPQHF
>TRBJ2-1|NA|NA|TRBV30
TGTGCCTGGACTTCATACAATGAGCAGTTCTTC
CAWTSYNEQFF
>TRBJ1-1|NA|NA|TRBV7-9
TGTGCCAGCAGCTTAGACCCGGGGACCATGAACACTGAAGCTTTCTTT
CASSLDPGTMNTEAFF
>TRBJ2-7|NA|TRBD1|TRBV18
TGTGCCAGCTCAACACAGGGGACCTCTTCCTACGAGCAGTACTTC
CASSTQGTSSYEQYF
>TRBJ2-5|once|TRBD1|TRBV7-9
TGTGCCAGCAGCTTAGGGGACAGGGGAACAGAGACCCAGTACTTC
CASSLGDRGTETQYF
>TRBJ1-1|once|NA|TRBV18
TGTGCCAGCTCACCACCTAAAGGGCTCCACACTGAAGCTTTCTTT
CASSPPKGLHTEAFF
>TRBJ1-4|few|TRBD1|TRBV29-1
TGCAGCGGGGGACAGCAAAATGAAAAACTGTTTTTT
CSGGQQNEKLFF
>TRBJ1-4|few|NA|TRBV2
TGTGCCAGCAGTGTCCGGACGAATAATGAAAAACTGTTTTTT
CASSVRTNNEKLFF
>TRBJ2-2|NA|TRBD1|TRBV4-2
TGTGCCAGCAGCTCTGACGGGGCAGGGGGGAACACCGGGGAGCTGTTTTTT
CASSSDGAGGNTGELFF
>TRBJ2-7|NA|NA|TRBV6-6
TGTGCCAGCAGCATGGACGGATACGAGCAGTACTTC
CASSMDGYEQYF
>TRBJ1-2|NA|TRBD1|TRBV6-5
TGTGCCAGCAGACCCCCGGGACAGGGGGGCTATGGCTACACCTTC
CASRPPGQGGYGYTF